This T cell receptor (beta chain) was sequenced for a study of cytomegalovirus exposure and HLA in healthy donors. PCR used 60 Vbeta primers and 13 Jbeta primers. Produced via immunoSEQ multiplex PCR; TCRdb's table is partial and in-frame only. Of some 100,000 clones in the sample, approximately 80% were seen once. The sample holds a few counts of this clone. In germline, CDR1 is MNHNS, CDR2 SASEGT. Trimming took off 10 bases at V and 3 bases at J, with 10 bases between the two ends. This CDR3 has 11 amino acids. The TCR was taken from a woman in her thirties in good health and CMV-seronegative. The sample taken for sequencing was PBMCs. The chain recombines TRBV6-1 with TRBJ2-7; a weak D match, TRBD1 (5 bases). The CDR3 sequence is CATARGYEQYF. CDR3 DNA: TGTGCCACCGCTAGGGGCTACGAGCAGTACTTC.